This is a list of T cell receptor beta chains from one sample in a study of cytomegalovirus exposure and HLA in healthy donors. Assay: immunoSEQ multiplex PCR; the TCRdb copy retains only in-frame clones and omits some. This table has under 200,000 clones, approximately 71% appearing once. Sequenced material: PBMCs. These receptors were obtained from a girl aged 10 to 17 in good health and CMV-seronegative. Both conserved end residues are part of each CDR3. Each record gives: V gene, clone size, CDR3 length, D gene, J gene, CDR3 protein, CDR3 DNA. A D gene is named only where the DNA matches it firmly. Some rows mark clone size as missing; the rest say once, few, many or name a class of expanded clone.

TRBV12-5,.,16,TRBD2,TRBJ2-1,CASGSTGGGSYNEQFF,TGTGCTAGTGGTTCCACGGGAGGGGGCTCCTACAATGAGCAGTTCTTC
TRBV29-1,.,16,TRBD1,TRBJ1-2,CSVLTPTGKTNYGYTF,TGCAGCGTTCTAACCCCGACAGGGAAGACTAACTATGGCTACACCTTC
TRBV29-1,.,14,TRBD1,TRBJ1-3,CSVWDREFLNTIYF,TGCAGCGTATGGGACAGGGAATTTTTAAACACCATATATTTT
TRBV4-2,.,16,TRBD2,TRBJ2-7,CASSQAPPAGGREQYF,TGTGCCAGCAGCCAAGCCCCACCCGCGGGGGGGCGCGAGCAGTACTTC
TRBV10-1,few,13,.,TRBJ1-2,CASSESLTDGYTF,TGCGCCAGCAGTGAGTCCCTGACAGATGGCTACACCTTC
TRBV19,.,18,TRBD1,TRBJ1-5,CASRIPGQGTYSNQPQHF,TGTGCCAGTAGGATACCGGGACAGGGGACATATAGCAATCAGCCCCAGCATTTT
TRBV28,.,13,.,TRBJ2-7,CASSGPRSYEQYF,TGTGCCAGCAGTGGCCCTCGCTCCTACGAGCAGTACTTC
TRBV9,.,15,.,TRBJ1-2,CASSPRGGRDYGYTF,TGTGCCAGCAGCCCACGCGGGGGCCGGGACTATGGCTACACCTTC
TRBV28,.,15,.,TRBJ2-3,CASSLEGRRTDTQYF,TGTGCCAGCAGTTTAGAGGGCCGACGCACAGATACGCAGTATTTT
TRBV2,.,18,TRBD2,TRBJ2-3,CASSPTSGGWDWLDTQYF,TGTGCCAGCAGTCCTACTAGCGGGGGGTGGGATTGGTTGGATACGCAGTATTTT
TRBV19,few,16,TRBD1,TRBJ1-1,CASSQRTGGANTEAFF,TGTGCCAGTAGTCAACGGACAGGGGGCGCGAACACTGAAGCTTTCTTT
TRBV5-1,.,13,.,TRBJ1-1,CASSGGVNTEAFF,TGCGCCAGCAGCGGCGGGGTGAACACTGAAGCTTTCTTT
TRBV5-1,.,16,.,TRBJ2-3,CASSESLVGGQGTQYF,TGCGCCAGCTCTGAATCCCTCGTCGGAGGTCAAGGTACGCAGTATTTT
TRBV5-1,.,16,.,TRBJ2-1,CASSLAGSIRGNEQFF,TGCGCCAGCAGCTTGGCCGGTTCGATCCGGGGCAATGAGCAGTTCTTC
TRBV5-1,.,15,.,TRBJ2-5,CASSLTGKQEETQYF,TGCGCCAGCAGCTTGACCGGGAAGCAGGAAGAGACCCAGTACTTC
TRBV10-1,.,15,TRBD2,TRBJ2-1,CASSEGRGGRNEQFF,TGCGCCAGCAGTGAGGGGCGGGGGGGGAGGAATGAGCAGTTCTTC
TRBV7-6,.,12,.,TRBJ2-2,CASLGSTGELFF,TGTGCCAGCCTGGGCTCCACCGGGGAGCTGTTTTTT
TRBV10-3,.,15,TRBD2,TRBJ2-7,CAISGVGGSSYEQYF,TGTGCCATCAGTGGCGTGGGAGGGAGCTCCTACGAGCAGTACTTC
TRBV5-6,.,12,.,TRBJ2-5,CASSFAEETQYF,TGTGCCAGCAGCTTCGCGGAGGAGACCCAGTACTTC
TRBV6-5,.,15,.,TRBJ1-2,CASSYSRGGGYGYTF,TGTGCCAGCAGTTACTCAAGAGGGGGGGGCTATGGCTACACCTTC
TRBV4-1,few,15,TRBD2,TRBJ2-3,CASSLLAGVVGTQYF,TGCGCCAGCAGCCTCCTAGCGGGGGTGGTAGGTACGCAGTATTTT
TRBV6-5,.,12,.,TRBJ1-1,CASSYSGGEAFF,TGTGCCAGCAGTTACTCGGGGGGTGAAGCTTTCTTT
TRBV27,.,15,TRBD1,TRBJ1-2,CASSESTGGVGGYTF,TGTGCCAGCAGTGAATCTACAGGGGGCGTTGGTGGCTACACCTTC
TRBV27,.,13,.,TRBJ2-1,CASSSLGGAEQFF,TGTGCCAGCAGTTCCCTTGGGGGCGCTGAGCAGTTCTTC
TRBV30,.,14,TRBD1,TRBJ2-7,CALTGTGGNYEQYF,TGTGCCTTGACCGGGACAGGGGGAAACTACGAGCAGTACTTC
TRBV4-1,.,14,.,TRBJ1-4,CASSYRGTNEKLFF,TGCGCCAGCAGCTACCGGGGGACTAATGAAAAACTGTTTTTT
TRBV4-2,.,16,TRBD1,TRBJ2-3,CASSQEGHRGSDTQYF,TGTGCCAGCAGCCAAGAAGGGCACAGGGGATCAGATACGCAGTATTTT
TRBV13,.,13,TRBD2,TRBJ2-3,CAQQRGGTDTQYF,TGTGCCCAACAGCGGGGGGGCACAGATACGCAGTATTTT
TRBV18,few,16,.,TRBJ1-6,CASSPSEGVNNSPLHF,TGTGCCAGCTCACCATCGGAGGGAGTCAATAATTCACCCCTCCACTTT
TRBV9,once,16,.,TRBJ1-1,CASSVARDNRDTEAFF,TGTGCCAGCAGCGTAGCCAGGGACAATAGGGATACTGAAGCTTTCTTT
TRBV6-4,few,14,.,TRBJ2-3,CASSVRDSTDTQYF,TGTGCCAGCAGCGTGCGGGACAGCACAGATACGCAGTATTTT
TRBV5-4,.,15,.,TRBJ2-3,CASSTVEGGTDTQYF,TGTGCCAGCAGCACCGTAGAGGGGGGCACAGATACGCAGTATTTT
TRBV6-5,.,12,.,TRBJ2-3,CATAGPRDTQYF,TGTGCCACCGCGGGTCCGCGAGATACGCAGTATTTT
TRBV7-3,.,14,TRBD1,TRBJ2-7,CASSHGGTGNEQYF,TGTGCCAGCAGCCACGGAGGGACAGGGAACGAGCAGTACTTC
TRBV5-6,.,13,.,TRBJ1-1,CASLEGEDTEAFF,TGTGCCAGCTTAGAGGGTGAGGACACTGAAGCTTTCTTT
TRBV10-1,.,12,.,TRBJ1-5,CASSESSQPQHF,TGCGCCAGCAGTGAGTCGAGTCAGCCCCAGCATTTT
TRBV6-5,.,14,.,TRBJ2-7,CASSYSGVSYEQYF,TGTGCCAGCAGTTACTCCGGGGTGTCCTACGAGCAGTACTTC
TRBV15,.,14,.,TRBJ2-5,CATSSRGSQETQYF,TGTGCCACCAGCAGTCGGGGATCCCAAGAGACCCAGTACTTC
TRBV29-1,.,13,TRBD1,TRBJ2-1,CSVGTGGREEQFF,TGCAGCGTTGGGACAGGGGGGCGGGAGGAGCAGTTCTTC
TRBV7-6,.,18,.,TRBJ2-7,CASSLGPGTFSGSYEQYF,TGTGCCAGCAGCTTAGGTCCCGGGACATTCTCGGGGTCCTACGAGCAGTACTTC
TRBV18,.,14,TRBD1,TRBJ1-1,CASSPVGGGTEAFF,TGTGCCAGCTCACCAGTAGGGGGCGGTACTGAAGCTTTCTTT
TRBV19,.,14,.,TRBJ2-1,CASSRRNGGNEQFF,TGTGCCAGTAGTAGGAGAAACGGTGGTAATGAGCAGTTCTTC
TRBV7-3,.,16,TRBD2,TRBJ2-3,CASSSGTSGGTDTQYF,TGTGCCAGCAGCTCCGGGACTAGCGGGGGCACAGATACGCAGTATTTT
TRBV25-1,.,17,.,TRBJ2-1,CASSGKIAAASNNEQFF,TGTGCCAGCAGTGGGAAAATAGCGGCGGCTTCCAACAATGAGCAGTTCTTC
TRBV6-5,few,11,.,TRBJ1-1,CASKGTGKAFF,TGTGCCAGCAAGGGTACGGGAAAAGCTTTCTTT
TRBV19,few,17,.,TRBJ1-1,CASTRGEIRKGNTEAFF,TGTGCCAGTACGCGGGGAGAAATCCGAAAGGGTAACACTGAAGCTTTCTTT
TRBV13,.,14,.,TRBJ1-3,CASRGDFSGNTIYF,TGTGCCAGCAGAGGGGACTTCTCTGGAAACACCATATATTTT
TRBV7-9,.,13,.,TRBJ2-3,CASSLVETDTQYF,TGTGCCAGCAGCTTAGTTGAGACAGATACGCAGTATTTT
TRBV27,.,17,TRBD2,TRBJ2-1,CASSPSSGGFSYNEQFF,TGTGCCAGCAGTCCCTCTAGCGGGGGGTTTTCCTACAATGAGCAGTTCTTC
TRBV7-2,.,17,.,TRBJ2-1,CASSDQSPSYFSNEQFF,TGTGCCAGCAGCGATCAATCCCCTAGCTACTTTAGCAATGAGCAGTTCTTC
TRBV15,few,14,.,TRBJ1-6,CATSRGTENSPLHF,TGTGCCACCAGCAGAGGGACAGAGAATTCACCCCTCCACTTT
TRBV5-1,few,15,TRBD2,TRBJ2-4,CASSLGLAGSFIQYF,TGCGCCAGCAGCTTAGGACTAGCGGGGAGCTTCATTCAGTACTTC
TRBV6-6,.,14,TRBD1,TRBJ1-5,CATTGANSNQPQHF,TGTGCCACCACAGGGGCCAATAGCAATCAGCCCCAGCATTTT